This T cell receptor beta chain was identified during a study of CD8 T cells in Susac syndrome. CDR1 and CDR2 (germline): SEHNR, FQNEAQ (reference sequence). V lost 0 bases, J lost 2 bases, and 8 bases lay in between. This CDR3 contains 15 residues. Reverse transcription of roughly 0.45 to 1 ug RNA used random hexamers. TCRdb analysed the immunoSEQ multiplex PCR reads with MiXCR anew, one entry per CDR3 protein. The sample carries 130,000 to 150,000 distinct CDR3 sequences, 85% to 95% recorded once. This clonotype appeared once. The rearrangement links TRBV7-9 to TRBJ2-1; D may be TRBD2 (5 bases). The receptor's source is a human donor in good health. The sample consisted of CD8+ T cells from PBMCs. The CDR3 DNA sequence: TGTGCCAGCAGCTTAGCGGGAGCTCCCTACAATGAGCAGTTCTTC. Amino acid sequence: CASSLAGAPYNEQFF.